This entry features one T cell receptor (beta chain) sequence. Its antigen remains unidentified. Base qualities are not provided; no much larger clone lies one nucleotide away. The data were taken from a study of a mutant IDH1 vaccine in newly diagnosed glioma (dated by TCRdb to 2020 to 2022). For the study in its entirety: Across visits V03 through V10, patients got a total of eight vaccinations, given in weeks 1, 3, 5, 7, 11, 15, 19 and 23. The approximately 32 treated patients were roughly 62% male and roughly 40% female, with a mean age of around 40 years. Peripheral blood was collected at six visits: V03 (baseline), V05, V07, V10, V12 and V13. Vaccination began 4-6 weeks after radiotherapy alone, or alongside temozolomide cycles in the chemotherapy-containing groups. Before enrollment, patients had received standard therapy of radiotherapy alone, temozolomide alone, or radiochemotherapy with temozolomide; most received the combination. For exploratory analyses, longitudinal TCRB deep sequencing was carried out in roughly 25 treated patients wherever samples were available.

Taken with the paper, the label for time point translates to: week 23, last vaccination. Each vaccine dose was 300 ug of a 20-mer mutant IDH1 peptide in Montanide, given subcutaneously with topical imiquimod. The donors had newly diagnosed IDH1-mutant astrocytomas of WHO grade 3 or 4 that showed loss of nuclear ATRX. The samples were drawn from NOA16, a multicentre, single-arm, open-label phase I trial in Germany that tested a mutant IDH1 peptide vaccine in humans for the first time. Genomic DNA for TCRB sequencing was isolated from EDTA blood with the DNeasy Blood and Tissue Kit. The germline V gene supplies CDR1 SGHNT and CDR2 YENEEA. Its CDR3 holds 15 amino acids, cysteine through phenylalanine. Only CDR3 DNA is held: 45 bases, read in frame from base 1. Trimming leaves V shorter by 0 bases and J shorter by 0 bases, with the junction holding 1 base beyond the gene matches. The library was made by the immunoSEQ multiplex PCR assay. Rearranged TCR beta chain sequences were amplified using the hsTCRB Kit according to the manufacturer's protocol. TCRB libraries were sequenced on an Illumina MiSeq. In the paper's pipeline: The kit vendor's proprietary platform handled demultiplexing, trimming and gene mapping. TCRdb limited this immuneACCESS table to in-frame rearrangements with V and J called. A share of clones is missing; checked studies link under half to unresolved V genes, and the rest is unexplained. V and J calls and clone size are copied from that table; D and trimming were computed from the DNA. This sample lists 40,000 to 45,000 clones; under 80% were detected once. In total, the top ten clones hold about 5% of the sample.

The paper's findings and limits, for the study overall: PBMC samples for TCRB deep sequencing were selected based on availability. Across multiple MHC alleles, vaccine-induced immune responses were seen in roughly 93% of patients. The authors noted that analyses of patient blood samples could not be reproduced because of sample limitations. Pseudoprogression seemed to be unrelated to changes in the top peripheral T cell clonotypes found by TCRB sequencing.

The sequence derives from a man in his fifties with glioma. The V gene is TRBV11-3 and the J gene is TRBJ2-5, and 7 junction bases match TRBD2. Source: PBMCs, taken from a glioma patient whose treatment included an IDH1 peptide vaccine. For the CDR3, the sequence is CASSLDGRDQETQYF. The DNA reads TGTGCCAGCAGCTTAGATGGGAGGGACCAAGAGACCCAGTACTTC.